This T cell receptor beta chain was identified in a study of blood T cell repertoires in COVID-19. This clone was detected once. CDR1 MGHRA and CDR2 YSYEKL come from the germline V gene. Trimming removed 1 base from V and 4 bases from J; junction bases left unmatched: 6. This CDR3 is built from 15 residues. Some clones are missing from TCRdb's copy, which holds only in-frame ones; the method was immunoSEQ multiplex PCR. The sample carries over 200,000 clones, about nine tenths recorded once. Participants' reported clinical history set cohort assignment. Each recovered donor of Cohort 3 presented with two negative PCRs, clearance, or symptom resolution.

Sequencing was performed on PBMCs or T cells enriched from blood (not recorded which). The clonotype was recovered from a young man who had recovered from COVID-19. V and J are TRBV4-1 and TRBJ2-7; 8 bases map to TRBD1. The CDR3 loop is CASSQGTGTGYEQYF. The DNA for the CDR3 is TGCGCCAGCAGCCAAGGGACAGGGACTGGTTACGAGCAGTACTTC.